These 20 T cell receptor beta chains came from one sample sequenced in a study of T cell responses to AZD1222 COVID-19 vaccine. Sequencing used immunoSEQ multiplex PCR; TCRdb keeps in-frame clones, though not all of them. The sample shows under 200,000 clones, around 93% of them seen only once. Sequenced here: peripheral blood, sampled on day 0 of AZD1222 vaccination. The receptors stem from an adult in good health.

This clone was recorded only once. The CDR3 nucleotides are TGTGCCATCAGTGTTACTAGCGGGATATCCGAGCAGTACTTC. Translated: CAISVTSGISEQYF. The rearrangement uses TRBV10-3 and TRBJ2-7; 10 nucleotides line up with TRBD2. This CDR3 contains 14 residues. V trimming: 4 bases; J trimming: 6 bases; junction bases outside the gene matches: 6. Germline CDR1 and CDR2: ENHRY and SYGVKD.

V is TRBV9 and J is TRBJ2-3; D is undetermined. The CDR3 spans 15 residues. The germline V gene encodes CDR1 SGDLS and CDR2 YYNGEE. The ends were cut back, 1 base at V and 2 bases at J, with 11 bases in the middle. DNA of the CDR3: TGTGCCAGCAGCGTAACAGTGATACACACAGATACGCAGTATTTT. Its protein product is CASSVTVIHTDTQYF.

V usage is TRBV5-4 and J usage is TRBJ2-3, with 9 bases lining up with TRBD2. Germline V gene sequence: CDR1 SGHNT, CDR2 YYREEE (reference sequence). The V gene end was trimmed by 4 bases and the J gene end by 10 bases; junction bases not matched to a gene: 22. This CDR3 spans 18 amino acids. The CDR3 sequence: CASSPTSLAGVAEGAQYF. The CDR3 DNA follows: TGTGCCAGCAGCCCTACAAGTTTAGCGGGAGTCGCCGAGGGGGCGCAGTATTTT.

The DNA for the CDR3 is TGCGCCAGCAGCCCTCTTCAGGGGCGGGGAGAAAAACTGTTTTTT. Protein product: CASSPLQGRGEKLFF. The chain joins TRBV4-1 to TRBJ1-4; possibly TRBD1 for D (6 bases). CDR3 size: 15 residues. The germline CDR1 and CDR2 sequences are MGHRA and YSYEKL. V shed 4 bases and J shed 8 bases, with 17 bases lying between them.

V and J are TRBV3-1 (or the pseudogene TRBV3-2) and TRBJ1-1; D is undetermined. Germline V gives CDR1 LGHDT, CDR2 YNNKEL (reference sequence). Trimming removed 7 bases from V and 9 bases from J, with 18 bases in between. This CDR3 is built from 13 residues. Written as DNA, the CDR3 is TGTGCCAGCACTACTCGAGAGGGCGGGCAAGCTTTCTTT. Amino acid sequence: CASTTREGGQAFF.

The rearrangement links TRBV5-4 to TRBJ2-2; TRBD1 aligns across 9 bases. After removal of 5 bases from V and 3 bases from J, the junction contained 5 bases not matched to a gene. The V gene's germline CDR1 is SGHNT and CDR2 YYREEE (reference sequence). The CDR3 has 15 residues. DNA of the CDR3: TGTGCCAGCAGTAGCCGGGACAGGGACACCGGGGAGCTGTTTTTT. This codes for CASSSRDRDTGELFF.

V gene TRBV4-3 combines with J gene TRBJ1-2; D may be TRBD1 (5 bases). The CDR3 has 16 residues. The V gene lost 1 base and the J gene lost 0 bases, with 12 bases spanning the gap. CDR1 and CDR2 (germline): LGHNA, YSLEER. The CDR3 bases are TGCGCCAGCAGCCAAGGGACCGGGGACTCTAACTATGGCTACACCTTC. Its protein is CASSQGTGDSNYGYTF.

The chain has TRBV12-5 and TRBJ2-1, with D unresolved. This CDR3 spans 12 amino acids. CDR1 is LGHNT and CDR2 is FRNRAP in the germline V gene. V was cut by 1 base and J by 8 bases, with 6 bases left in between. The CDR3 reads CASGLEGYEQFF. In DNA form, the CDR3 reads TGTGCTAGTGGTTTGGAGGGATATGAGCAGTTCTTC.

The CDR3: CASSVVTSGEAQYF. For the CDR3, the DNA is TGTGCCAGCAGCGTAGTCACTAGCGGGGAGGCCCAGTACTTC. The chain has TRBV9 and TRBJ2-5, with TRBD2 matching over 10 bases. Germline V gene data show CDR1 as SGDLS and CDR2 as YYNGEE. Trimming cost V 0 bases and J 9 bases; bases outside gene matches: 5. CDR3 length: 14 amino acids.

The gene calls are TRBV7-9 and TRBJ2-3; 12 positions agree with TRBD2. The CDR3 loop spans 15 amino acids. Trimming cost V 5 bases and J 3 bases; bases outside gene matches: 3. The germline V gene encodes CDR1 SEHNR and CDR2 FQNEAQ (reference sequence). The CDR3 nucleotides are TGTGCCAGCAGCCGACTAGCGGGGGATACAGATACGCAGTATTTT. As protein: CASSRLAGDTDTQYF.

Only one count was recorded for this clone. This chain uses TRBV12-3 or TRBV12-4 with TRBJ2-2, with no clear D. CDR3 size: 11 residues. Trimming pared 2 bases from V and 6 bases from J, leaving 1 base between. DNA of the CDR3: TGTGCCAGCAGTTTACCCGGGGAGCTGTTTTTT. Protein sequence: CASSLPGELFF.

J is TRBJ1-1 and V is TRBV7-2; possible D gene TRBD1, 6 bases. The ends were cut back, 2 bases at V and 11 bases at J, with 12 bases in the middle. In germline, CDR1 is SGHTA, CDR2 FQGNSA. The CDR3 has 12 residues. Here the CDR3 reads CASSLLGTKAFF. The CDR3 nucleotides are TGTGCCAGCAGCTTATTAGGGACAAAGGCTTTCTTT. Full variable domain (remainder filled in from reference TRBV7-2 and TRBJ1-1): GAGVSQSPSNKVTEKGKDVELRCDPISGHTALYWYRQSLGQGLEFLIYFQGNSAPDKSGLPSDRFSAERTGGSVSTLTIQRTQQEDSAVYLCASSLLGTKAFFGQGTRLTVV.

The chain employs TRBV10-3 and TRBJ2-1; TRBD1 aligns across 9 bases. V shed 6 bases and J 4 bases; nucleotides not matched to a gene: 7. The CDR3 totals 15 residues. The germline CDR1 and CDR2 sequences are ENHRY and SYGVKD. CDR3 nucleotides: TGTGCCATCAGCGCGAACAGGGGGCCTTACAATGAGCAGTTCTTC. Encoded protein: CAISANRGPYNEQFF.

The CDR3 DNA sequence: TGTGCCTGGAGTGTAGATACTCTTCAGCCCCAGCATTTT. It is translated as CAWSVDTLQPQHF. This chain connects TRBV30 to TRBJ1-5; D not resolved. Trimming took 0 bases from V and 6 from J, leaving 9 bases between them. CDR1 GTSNPN and CDR2 SVGIG come from the germline V gene (reference sequence). There are 13 residues in the CDR3.

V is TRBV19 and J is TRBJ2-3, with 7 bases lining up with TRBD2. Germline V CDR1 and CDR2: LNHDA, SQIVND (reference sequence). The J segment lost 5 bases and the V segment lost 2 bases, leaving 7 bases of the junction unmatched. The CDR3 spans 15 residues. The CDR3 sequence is CASSIRRPGGDTQYF. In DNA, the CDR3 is TGTGCCAGTAGTATAAGGAGGCCGGGAGGAGATACGCAGTATTTT. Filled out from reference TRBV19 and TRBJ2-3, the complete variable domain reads DGGITQSPKYLFRKEGQNVTLSCEQNLNHDAMYWYRQDPGQGLRLIYYSQIVNDFQKGDIAEGYSVSREKKESFPLTVTSAQKNPTAFYLCASSIRRPGGDTQYFGPGTRLTVL.

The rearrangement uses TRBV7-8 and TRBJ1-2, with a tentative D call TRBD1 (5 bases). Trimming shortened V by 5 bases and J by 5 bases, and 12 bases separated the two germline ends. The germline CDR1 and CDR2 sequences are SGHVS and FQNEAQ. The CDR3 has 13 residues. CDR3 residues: CASSPTRVYGYTF. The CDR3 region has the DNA TGTGCCAGCAGCCCTACCAGGGTATATGGCTACACCTTC.

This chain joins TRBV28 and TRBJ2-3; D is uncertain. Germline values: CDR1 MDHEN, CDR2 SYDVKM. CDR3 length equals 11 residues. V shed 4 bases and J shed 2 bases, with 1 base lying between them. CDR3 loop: CASSYTDTQYF. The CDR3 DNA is TGTGCCAGCAGTTACACAGATACGCAGTATTTT.

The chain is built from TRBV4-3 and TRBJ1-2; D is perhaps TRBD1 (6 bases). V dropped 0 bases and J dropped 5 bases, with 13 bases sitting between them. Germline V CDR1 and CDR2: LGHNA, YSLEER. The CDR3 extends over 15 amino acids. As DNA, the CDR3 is TGCGCCAGCAGCCAAGATTCCCAGGGGTGGTATGGCTACACCTTC. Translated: CASSQDSQGWYGYTF.

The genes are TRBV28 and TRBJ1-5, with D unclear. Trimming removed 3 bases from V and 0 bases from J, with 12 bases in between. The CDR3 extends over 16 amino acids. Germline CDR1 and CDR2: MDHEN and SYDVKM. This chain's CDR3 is CASSFFLTSSNQPQHF. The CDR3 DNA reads TGTGCCAGCAGTTTTTTCCTGACCTCTAGCAATCAGCCCCAGCATTTT.

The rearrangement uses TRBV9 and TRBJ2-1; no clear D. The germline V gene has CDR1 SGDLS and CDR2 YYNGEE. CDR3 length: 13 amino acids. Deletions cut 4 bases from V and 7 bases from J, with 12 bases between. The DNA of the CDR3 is TGTGCCAGCAGCTTCGGGCCTGCGAATGAGCAGTTCTTC. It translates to CASSFGPANEQFF.